These 17 T cell receptor beta chains originate from one sample sequenced in a study of control samples from healthy donors and cancer patients. Libraries were prepared by immunoSEQ multiplex PCR; TCRdb keeps only in-frame clonotypes and omits some of them. Found here are about 50,000 clones, around 94% of them singletons; the top ten hold about 0.8%. Sequenced input: PBMCs. The receptors here all came from a young man with colorectal cancer.

The chain joins TRBV5-4 to TRBJ2-1, with 14 nucleotides matching TRBD2. Per germline, CDR1 SGHNT and CDR2 YYREEE (reference sequence). The CDR3 totals 14 residues. Unmatched junction bases numbered 4, after V lost 0 bases and J lost 14 bases. The CDR3 here is CASSLGTSGGPEFF. DNA for the CDR3: TGTGCCAGCAGCTTGGGGACTAGCGGGGGGCCGGAGTTCTTC.

V is TRBV7-9 and J is TRBJ2-3; 9 nucleotides line up with TRBD2. Germline CDR1 SEHNR, CDR2 FQNEAQ (reference sequence). V trimming: 1 base; J trimming: 6 bases; junction bases outside the gene matches: 5. There are 15 residues in the CDR3. In nucleotides, the CDR3 is TGTGCCAGCAGCTTAGTGAGCGGGGGGCCGGATACGCAGTATTTT. This encodes CASSLVSGGPDTQYF.

V usage is TRBV5-4 and J usage is TRBJ1-6, with D unclear. The CDR3 sequence is 14 residues long. Germline V gives CDR1 SGHNT, CDR2 YYREEE (reference sequence). V dropped 4 bases and J dropped 7 bases, with 12 bases sitting between them. The CDR3 bases are TGTGCCAGCAGCCCCGGTAGCCCGAATTCACCCCTCCACTTT. Amino acid sequence: CASSPGSPNSPLHF.

This chain joins TRBV29-1 and TRBJ1-1, with 10 nucleotides matching TRBD1. The CDR3 has 14 residues. V shed 7 bases and J 1 base; nucleotides not matched to a gene: 6. CDR1 SQVTM and CDR2 ANQGSEA come from the germline V gene. CDR3 residues: CSAMDRGGNTEAFF. The CDR3 DNA reads as TGCAGCGCTATGGACAGGGGGGGGAACACTGAAGCTTTCTTT.

The chain combines TRBV9 with TRBJ1-2; TRBD1 is a possible D gene (6 bases). Germline V gene data show CDR1 as SGDLS and CDR2 as YYNGEE. The CDR3 has 13 residues. The V gene lost 1 base and the J gene lost 4 bases, with 8 bases spanning the gap. The CDR3 DNA follows: TGTGCCAGCAGCGTACAGGGGCCCTATGGCTACACCTTC. Protein sequence: CASSVQGPYGYTF.

The chain joins TRBV27 to TRBJ2-1, with 11 positions matching TRBD1. This CDR3 is 15 amino acids long. V lost 7 bases, J lost 4 bases, and 6 bases stayed unmatched. Germline V gene sequence: CDR1 MNHEY, CDR2 SMNVEV (reference sequence). This CDR3 reads CASTQGQGAYNEQFF. CDR3 DNA sequence: TGTGCCAGCACCCAAGGACAGGGGGCGTACAATGAGCAGTTCTTC.

This clone was seen once. This rearrangement joins TRBV20-1 to TRBJ2-3; D call uncertain. Germline assignment: CDR1 DFQATT and CDR2 SNEGSKA (reference sequence). Deletions cut 5 bases from V and 2 bases from J, with 5 bases between. The CDR3 has 11 amino acids. CDR3 bases: TGCAGTGCTGGCTTCACAGATACGCAGTATTTT. Translated, it gives CSAGFTDTQYF.

The rearrangement uses TRBV18 and TRBJ2-1; D unclear. Germline loops: CDR1 KGHSH, CDR2 LQKENI. V lost 0 bases to trimming and J lost 2 bases, with 11 bases between them. The length of the CDR3 is 16 residues. In DNA, the CDR3 is TGTGCCAGCTCACCACCGGGTCCGGGTCCCTACAATGAGCAGTTCTTC. It translates to CASSPPGPGPYNEQFF.

V is TRBV6-5 and J is TRBJ1-4; TRBD1 might be the D (5 bases). The CDR3 has 15 amino acids. Germline V gene sequence: CDR1 MNHEY, CDR2 SVGAGI. Between the trimmed V and J ends, which lost 5 bases and 7 bases, there was a span of 17 bases. CDR3 DNA sequence: TGTGCCAGCAGTAACTTCCGGGAGAGGGGTGAAAAACTGTTTTTT. Its translation is CASSNFRERGEKLFF.

The chain uses TRBV7-8 and TRBJ1-1, with D perhaps matching TRBD1 (5 bases). Germline CDR1 and CDR2: SGHVS and FQNEAQ. There are 16 residues in the CDR3. Trimming left V 1 base short and J 1 base short, with 13 bases between. The CDR3: CASSLVGGRGNTEAFF. CDR3 sequence (DNA): TGTGCCAGCAGCTTAGTCGGGGGACGAGGGAACACTGAAGCTTTCTTT.

The chain has TRBV5-4 and TRBJ2-5; D assignment may be TRBD1 or TRBD2 (6 bases each). The V and J ends lost 4 bases and 2 bases respectively, with 9 bases between them. CDR1 is SGHNT and CDR2 is YYREEE in the germline V gene (reference sequence). This CDR3 has 13 amino acids. CDR3 in amino acids: CASSRGQQETQYF. CDR3 in DNA: TGTGCCAGCAGCCGGGGGCAGCAAGAGACCCAGTACTTC.

This chain joins TRBV9 and TRBJ1-4; maybe TRBD1 (5 bases). Germline CDR1 is SGDLS and CDR2 is YYNGEE. This CDR3 comprises 15 residues. Deletions cut 3 bases from V and 2 bases from J, with 11 bases between. CDR3 residues: CASSAQGSTNEKLFF. CDR3 bases: TGTGCCAGCAGCGCGCAGGGTTCTACTAATGAAAAACTGTTTTTT.

DNA for the CDR3: TGTGCCAGCAGCTCCCACCTGGACGAGGCGCCCCTTTATGGCTACACCTTC. Translating it yields CASSSHLDEAPLYGYTF. The rearrangement joins TRBV7-2 to TRBJ1-2, with no clear D. The germline CDR1 and CDR2 sequences are SGHTA and FQGNSA. This CDR3 contains 17 residues. V was clipped by 4 bases and J by 5 bases, with 23 bases between them.

The chain links TRBV6-5 to TRBJ2-3; no firm D call. Deletions cut 6 bases from V and 0 bases from J, with 7 bases between. Germline CDR1 and CDR2: MNHEY and SVGAGI. The CDR3 totals 13 residues. The CDR3, as DNA: TGTGCCAGCAGCCTGGACAGCACAGATACGCAGTATTTT. Amino acid sequence: CASSLDSTDTQYF.

This sequence joins TRBV30 and TRBJ2-3; D is undetermined. The CDR3 has 12 amino acids. Deletions cut 2 bases from V and 1 base from J, with 4 bases between. Germline-derived CDR1 and CDR2 are GTSNPN and SVGIG (reference sequence). CDR3 residues: CAWSIRTDTQYF. The CDR3 coding sequence is TGTGCCTGGAGTATACGCACAGATACGCAGTATTTT. The full variable domain, rest sourced from reference TRBV30 and TRBJ2-3, is SQTIHQWPATLVQPVGSPLSLECTVEGTSNPNLYWYRQAAGRGLQLLFYSVGIGQISSEVPQNLSASRPQDRQFILSSKKLLLSDSGFYLCAWSIRTDTQYFGPGTRLTVL.

This rearrangement joins TRBV19 to TRBJ1-1, with D possibly being TRBD1 (5 bases). The CDR3 runs 13 residues. Trimming pared 7 bases from V and 7 bases from J, leaving 16 bases between. Germline values: CDR1 LNHDA, CDR2 SQIVND (reference sequence). The CDR3 here is CASKAPGYDEAFF. The CDR3 nucleotides are TGTGCCAGTAAAGCCCCAGGGTATGATGAAGCTTTCTTT.

Only one count was recorded for this clone. This CDR3 is CASSQDRPDKTGTGTLDEQFF. DNA of the CDR3: TGTGCCAGCAGCCAAGACCGCCCTGATAAAACCGGGACAGGGACTTTAGATGAGCAGTTCTTC. This chain links TRBV3-1 (or the pseudogene TRBV3-2) with TRBJ2-1; 9 positions match TRBD1. There are 21 residues in the CDR3. J was trimmed by 8 bases and V by 0 bases; bases with no gene match: 23. CDR1 is LGHDT and CDR2 is YNNKEL in the germline V gene (reference sequence).